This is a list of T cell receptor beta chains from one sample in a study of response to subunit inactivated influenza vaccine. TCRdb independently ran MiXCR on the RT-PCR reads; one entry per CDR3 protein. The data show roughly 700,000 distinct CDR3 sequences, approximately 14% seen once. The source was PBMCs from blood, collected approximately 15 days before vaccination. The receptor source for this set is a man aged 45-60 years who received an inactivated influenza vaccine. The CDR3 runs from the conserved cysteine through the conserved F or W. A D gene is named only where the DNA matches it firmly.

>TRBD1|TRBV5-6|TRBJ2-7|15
CASSLEGQGVYEQYF
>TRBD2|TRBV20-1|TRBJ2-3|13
CSASFAGGPTQYF
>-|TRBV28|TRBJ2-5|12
CASSGNGETQYF
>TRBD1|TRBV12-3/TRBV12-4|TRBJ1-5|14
CASRRQGVGEPQHF
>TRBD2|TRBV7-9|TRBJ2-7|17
CASSLAGSSGRTNEQYF
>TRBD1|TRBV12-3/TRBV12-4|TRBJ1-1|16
CASSFDRGLMNTEAFF
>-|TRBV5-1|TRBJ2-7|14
CASSPWDTTGEQYF
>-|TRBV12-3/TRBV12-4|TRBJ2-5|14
CASSFLDSQETQYF
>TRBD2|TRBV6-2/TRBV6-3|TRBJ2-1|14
CASISSGSNNEQFF
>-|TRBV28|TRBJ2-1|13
CASDPGSYNEQFF
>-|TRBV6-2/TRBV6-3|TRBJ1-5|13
CASSSPGDRPQHF
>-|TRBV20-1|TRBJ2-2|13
CSARETLSGELFF
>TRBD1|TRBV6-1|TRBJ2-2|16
CASSQPGQGAEGELFF
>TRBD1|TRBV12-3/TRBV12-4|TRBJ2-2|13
CASSYRGPGELFF
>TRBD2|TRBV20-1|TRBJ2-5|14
CSAPIAGRAETQYF
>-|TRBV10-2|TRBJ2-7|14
CASSVATDPYEQYF
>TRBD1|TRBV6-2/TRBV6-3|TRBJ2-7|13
CASNPGTVDEQYF
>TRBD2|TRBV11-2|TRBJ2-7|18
CASSLGGAGGQSYYEQYF
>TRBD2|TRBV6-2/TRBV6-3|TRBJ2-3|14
CASSPMGSGATQYF
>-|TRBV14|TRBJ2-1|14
CASSQDPDYNEQFF
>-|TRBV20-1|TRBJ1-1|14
CSARGTGSHTEAFF
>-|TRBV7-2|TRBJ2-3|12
CASSPPAYTQYF
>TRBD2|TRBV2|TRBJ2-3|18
CASCLTPLLAGGSHTQYF
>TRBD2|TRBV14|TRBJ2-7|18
CASSFFPGLSSHPYEQYF
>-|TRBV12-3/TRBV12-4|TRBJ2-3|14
CASSLGPGTDTQYF
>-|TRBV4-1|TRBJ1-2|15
CASSQVYPGTYGYTF
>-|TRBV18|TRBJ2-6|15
CASSPPSRRANVLTF
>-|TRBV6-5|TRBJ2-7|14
CASSYNSRSYEQYF
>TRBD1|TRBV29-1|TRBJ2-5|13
CSVGTGGIETQYF
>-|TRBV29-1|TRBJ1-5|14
CSVAPGGQNQPQHF
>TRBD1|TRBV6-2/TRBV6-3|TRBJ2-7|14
CASSDGQGSYEQYF
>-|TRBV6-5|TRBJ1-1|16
CASSYSNGGSNTEAFF